One sample yielded the 2 T cell receptor beta chains listed below, sequenced in a study of cytomegalovirus exposure and HLA in healthy donors. The study ran its PCR with 60 Vbeta and 13 Jbeta primers. TCRdb's copy holds only in-frame clones and misses some; the assay was immunoSEQ multiplex PCR. Among roughly 100,000 clones listed, around 79% were seen once. The sequenced sample consisted of PBMCs. The receptors were sampled from a man aged 55 to 69 in good health and CMV-seropositive.

The V call is TRBV5-1, the J call TRBJ2-7; 12 bases line up with TRBD1. This CDR3 spans 16 amino acids. CDR1 and CDR2 (germline): SGHRS, YFSETQ. Trimming took 3 bases from V and 4 from J; bases not matched to a gene: 8. CDR3: CASSSQGQGAPYEQYF. The DNA for the CDR3 is TGCGCCAGCAGCTCCCAGGGACAGGGGGCGCCATACGAGCAGTACTTC.

The gene calls are TRBV7-6 and TRBJ2-2; D not resolved. CDR1 is SGHVS, CDR2 FNYEAQ, per germline. Trimming removed 2 bases from V and 2 bases from J, with 9 bases in between. CDR3 length equals 15 residues. CDR3 DNA sequence: TGTGCCAGCAGCTTAATGTCCAAAAACACCGGGGAGCTGTTTTTT. Amino acid sequence: CASSLMSKNTGELFF.